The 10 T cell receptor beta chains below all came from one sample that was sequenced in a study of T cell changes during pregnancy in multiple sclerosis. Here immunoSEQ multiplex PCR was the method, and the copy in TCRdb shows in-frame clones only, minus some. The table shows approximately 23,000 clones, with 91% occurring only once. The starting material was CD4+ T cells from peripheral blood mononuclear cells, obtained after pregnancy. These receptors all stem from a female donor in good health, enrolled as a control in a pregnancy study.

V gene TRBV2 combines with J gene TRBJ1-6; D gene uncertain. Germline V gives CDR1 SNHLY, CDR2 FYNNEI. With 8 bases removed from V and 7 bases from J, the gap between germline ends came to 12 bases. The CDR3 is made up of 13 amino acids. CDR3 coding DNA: TGTGCCAGCCAGGAACGGCGAAATTCACCCCTCCACTTT. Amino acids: CASQERRNSPLHF. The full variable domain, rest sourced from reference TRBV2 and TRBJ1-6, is EPEVTQTPSHQVTQMGQEVILRCVPISNHLYFYWYRQILGQKVEFLVSFYNNEISEKSEIFDDQFSVERPDGSNFTLKIRSTKLEDSAMYFCASQERRNSPLHFGNGTRLTVT.

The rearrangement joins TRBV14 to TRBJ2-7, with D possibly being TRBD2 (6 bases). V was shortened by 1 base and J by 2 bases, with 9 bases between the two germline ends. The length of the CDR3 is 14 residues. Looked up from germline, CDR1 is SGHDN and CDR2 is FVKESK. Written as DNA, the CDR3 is TGTGCCAGCAGCCAAGGGACTACCCCCTACGAGCAGTACTTC. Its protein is CASSQGTTPYEQYF.

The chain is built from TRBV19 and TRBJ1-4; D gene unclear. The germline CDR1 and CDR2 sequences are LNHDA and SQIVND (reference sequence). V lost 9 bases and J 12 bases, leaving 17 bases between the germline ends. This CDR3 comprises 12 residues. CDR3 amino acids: CASEVGVGELFF. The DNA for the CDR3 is TGTGCCAGCGAAGTCGGGGTAGGAGAACTGTTTTTT.

DNA of the CDR3: TGTGCCAGCCGGGGGGAGGCCGCTATCCAAGAGACCCAGTACTTC. Translating it yields CASRGEAAIQETQYF. The rearrangement links TRBV2 to TRBJ2-5, with 7 bases matching TRBD2. Germline V gives CDR1 SNHLY, CDR2 FYNNEI. With 8 bases clipped from V and 1 base from J, the junction kept 10 bases outside the gene matches. The CDR3 contains 15 residues. Full variable domain (rest looked up from reference TRBV2 and TRBJ2-5): EPEVTQTPSHQVTQMGQEVILRCVPISNHLYFYWYRQILGQKVEFLVSFYNNEISEKSEIFDDQFSVERPDGSNFTLKIRSTKLEDSAMYFCASRGEAAIQETQYFGPGTRLLVL.

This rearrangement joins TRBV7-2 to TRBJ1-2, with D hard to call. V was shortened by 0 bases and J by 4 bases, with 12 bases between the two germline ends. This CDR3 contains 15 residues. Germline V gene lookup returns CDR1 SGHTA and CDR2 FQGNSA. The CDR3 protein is CASSLARAPLYGYTF. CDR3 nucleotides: TGTGCCAGCAGCTTAGCGCGGGCCCCCCTCTATGGCTACACCTTC.

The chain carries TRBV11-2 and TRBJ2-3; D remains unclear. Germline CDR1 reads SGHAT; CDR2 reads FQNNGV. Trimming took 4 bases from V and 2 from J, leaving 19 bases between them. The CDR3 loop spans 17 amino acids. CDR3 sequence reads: CASSSPGWRGNTDTQYF. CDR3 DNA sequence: TGTGCCAGCAGCTCCCCTGGGTGGCGCGGAAACACAGATACGCAGTATTTT.

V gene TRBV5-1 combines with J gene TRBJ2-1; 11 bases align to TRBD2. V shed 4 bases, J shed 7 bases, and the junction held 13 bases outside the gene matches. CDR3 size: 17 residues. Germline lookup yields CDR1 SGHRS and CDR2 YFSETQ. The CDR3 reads CASSPRAGTSGPNEQFF. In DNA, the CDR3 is TGCGCCAGCAGCCCCCGGGCCGGGACTAGCGGACCAAATGAGCAGTTCTTC.

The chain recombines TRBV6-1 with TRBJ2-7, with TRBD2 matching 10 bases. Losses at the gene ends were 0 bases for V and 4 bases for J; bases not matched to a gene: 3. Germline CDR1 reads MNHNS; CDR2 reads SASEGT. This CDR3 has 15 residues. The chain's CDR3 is CASSEASGGSYEQYF. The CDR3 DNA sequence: TGTGCCAGCAGTGAAGCTAGCGGGGGGAGTTACGAGCAGTACTTC.

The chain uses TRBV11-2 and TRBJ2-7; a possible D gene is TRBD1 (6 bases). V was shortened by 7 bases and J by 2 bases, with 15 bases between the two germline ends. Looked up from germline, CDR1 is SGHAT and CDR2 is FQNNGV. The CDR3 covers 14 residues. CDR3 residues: CASKTGTWTYEQYF. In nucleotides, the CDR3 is TGTGCCAGCAAGACCGGGACATGGACCTACGAGCAGTACTTC.

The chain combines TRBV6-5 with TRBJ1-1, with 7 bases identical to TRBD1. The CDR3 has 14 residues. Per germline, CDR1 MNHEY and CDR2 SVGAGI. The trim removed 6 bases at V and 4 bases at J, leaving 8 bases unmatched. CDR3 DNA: TGTGCCAGCAGATGGGGGCGACAGGGCACTGAAGCTTTCTTT. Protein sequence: CASRWGRQGTEAFF.